A selection of T cell receptor beta chains follows, all from one sample in a study of blood T cell repertoires in COVID-19. Produced via immunoSEQ multiplex PCR; TCRdb's table is partial and in-frame only. The table has under 250,000 clones, approximately 86% seen once. Sequenced input: peripheral blood. The receptors derive from an older woman who had recovered from COVID-19. The CDR3 runs from the conserved cysteine through the conserved F or W. Each record gives: J gene, V gene, clone size, CDR3 protein. Rows give clone size only sometimes, using once, few, many, or a class for an expanded clone.

>TRBJ1-2|TRBV19|.
CASSIRGQGAYYGYTF
>TRBJ2-7|TRBV29-1|.
CSGTSGGTDEQYF
>TRBJ2-7|TRBV5-1|.
CASSWSPQGIRSEQYF
>TRBJ1-1|TRBV20-1|.
CSASPGHRDTEAFF
>TRBJ1-1|TRBV18|.
CASSPGQGSMNTEAFF
>TRBJ2-6|TRBV7-3|.
CASTGYLRDGANVLTF
>TRBJ1-1|TRBV5-1|large
CASSSQPGMNTEAFF
>TRBJ2-7|TRBV5-4|.
CASSHGGGALGGSYEQYF
>TRBJ2-2|TRBV19|once
CASSSGELFF
>TRBJ2-7|TRBV19|few
CASQDLMPYEQYF
>TRBJ2-3|TRBV28|once
CASSLRGTQYF
>TRBJ2-5|TRBV5-6|few
CASSLGGNQETQYF
>TRBJ1-2|TRBV7-3|.
CASSPGGGYGYTF
>TRBJ1-1|TRBV7-9|few
CASSPDGAGGWVEAFF
>TRBJ2-3|TRBV5-1|.
CASSGTGATDTQYF
>TRBJ1-2|TRBV21-1|.
CASSGGTQTNYGYTF
>TRBJ2-7|TRBV5-4|.
CASSLPSGREQYF
>TRBJ1-6|TRBV4-2|.
CASSQDQRSYNSPLHF
>TRBJ2-4|TRBV19|.
CASSEGQLTKNIQYF
>TRBJ2-7|TRBV6-5|.
CAMDRGPHEQYF
>TRBJ1-2|TRBV28|.
CASSPLSGGLRGYTF
>TRBJ1-2|TRBV2|.
CASPKGQIINYGYTF
>TRBJ2-2|TRBV7-8|.
CASSPGQGTSGGAGELFF
>TRBJ1-2|TRBV19|.
CASRQWTGDGYTF
>TRBJ1-1|TRBV7-9|.
CASSTRQGGTEAFF
>TRBJ2-3|TRBV5-1|.
CASSLGRLQAPDTQYF
>TRBJ2-1|TRBV27|.
CASSLDKSVEQFF
>TRBJ2-7|TRBV24-1|.
CATSGGAVGEQYF
>TRBJ2-1|TRBV7-2|.
CASSQGGQSFYNEQFF
>TRBJ1-1|TRBV4-1|.
CASSHRQTGVEGTEAFF
>TRBJ2-7|TRBV27|once
CASSRLAGGTYEQYF
>TRBJ2-3|TRBV19|.
CASMSLRGREDSTDTQYF
>TRBJ1-1|TRBV6-6|.
CASSYSGGINTEAFF
>TRBJ2-7|TRBV4-2|.
CASSQAPPGAANYEQYF
>TRBJ1-1|TRBV10-3|.
CAISDGQGSDGTEAFF
>TRBJ2-5|TRBV10-1|.
CASVGSGGQETQYF
>TRBJ1-1|TRBV9|.
CASSTRQGAYTEAFF
>TRBJ1-6|TRBV12-3/TRBV12-4|.
CASSTGQAPLHF
>TRBJ1-6|TRBV27|.
CASSFWDRGSPLHF
>TRBJ1-6|TRBV10-3|.
CAISGTDSRSYNSPLHF
>TRBJ2-3|TRBV7-9|few
CASRPKGPDRLRDTQYF
>TRBJ1-1|TRBV6-2/TRBV6-3|.
CASSVGTDNTEAFF
>TRBJ2-1|TRBV19|.
CASSSRPRRGRNEQFF
>TRBJ2-3|TRBV5-4|.
CASSPRQSSTDTQYF
>TRBJ1-2|TRBV6-5|.
CASSNRENYGYTF
>TRBJ1-2|TRBV28|.
CASSLKPGGYTF
>TRBJ2-7|TRBV7-6|.
CASSLGIGGRDEQYF
>TRBJ2-3|TRBV10-3|.
CAISELPDSTNTQYF
>TRBJ1-2|TRBV6-5|once
CAIRGSGGYWGYTF